This T cell receptor (beta chain) was sequenced in a study of blood T cell repertoires in COVID-19. Repertoires were generated with immunoSEQ multiplex PCR, while TCRdb's copy carries only in-frame clones and drops some. The table has roughly 88,000 clones, just over 90% seen once. The specimen sequenced was peripheral blood. This TCR came from a woman aged 45-65 years in a cohort sampled during active COVID-19.

In nucleotides, the CDR3 is TGCGCCAGCAGCTGGGGTGTAGGGAGGAATGAAAAACTGTTTTTT. The encoded protein is CASSWGVGRNEKLFF. The chain has TRBV5-1 and TRBJ1-4; D remains ambiguous. Looked up from germline, CDR1 is SGHRS and CDR2 is YFSETQ. The ends were cut back, 3 bases at V and 5 bases at J, with 14 bases in the middle. The CDR3 runs 15 residues.